A selection of T cell receptor beta chains follows, all from one sample in a study of blood T cell repertoires in COVID-19. Only in-frame clones appear in the TCRdb table, and some are missing; sequencing was by immunoSEQ multiplex PCR. The table lists 130,000 to 150,000 clones, approximately 84% of them singletons. The source material was peripheral blood. The origin of the receptors is a human donor with acute or convalescent COVID-19. The donor label of this sample is uncertain. The CDR3 runs from the conserved cysteine through the conserved F or W. D genes are given only for firm matches. Expanded clones are given a class, and other clones once, few, many or no size at all.

cdr3_aa cdr3_nt j_call clone_size d_call cdr3_length v_call
CAWRSGTGTRPTNEKLFF TGTGCCTGGAGGTCCGGGACAGGGACACGGCCAACTAATGAAAAACTGTTTTTT TRBJ1-4 NA TRBD1 18 TRBV30
CASSDPTSPEQYF TGTGCCAGCAGTGACCCGACTAGTCCCGAGCAGTACTTC TRBJ2-7 NA NA 13 TRBV2
CASSEQNGTAVEKLFF TGCGCCAGCAGTGAACAAAACGGGACAGCGGTGGAAAAACTGTTTTTT TRBJ1-4 NA TRBD1 16 TRBV10-1
CASRYSGQLDEQFF TGTGCCAGCAGATACTCGGGACAGTTGGATGAGCAGTTCTTC TRBJ2-1 NA TRBD1 14 TRBV5-4
CASSGAFNEKLFF TGTGCCAGCTCGGGAGCCTTTAATGAAAAACTGTTTTTT TRBJ1-4 NA NA 13 TRBV27
CASSFQGGGGELFF TGTGCCAGCAGTTTCCAGGGCGGCGGCGGGGAGCTGTTTTTT TRBJ2-2 NA NA 14 TRBV6-2/TRBV6-3
CASSLDRVRGYTF TGTGCCAGTAGCTTAGACAGGGTACGCGGCTACACCTTC TRBJ1-2 NA TRBD1 13 TRBV19
CASSSTGQANSPLHF TGTGCCAGCAGCTCGACAGGGCAGGCGAATTCACCCCTCCACTTT TRBJ1-6 few TRBD1 15 TRBV7-8
CASTQRGPGRDEQYF TGTGCCAGCACCCAAAGGGGTCCAGGGAGGGACGAGCAGTACTTC TRBJ2-7 NA TRBD2 15 TRBV6-5
CASSADRGVGKNIQYF TGTGCCAGCAGCGCAGACAGGGGAGTTGGCAAAAACATTCAGTACTTC TRBJ2-4 NA TRBD1 16 TRBV9
CASTRFFTGTGSYNEQFF TGTGCCAGCACCAGATTTTTTACCGGGACAGGGTCCTACAATGAGCAGTTCTTC TRBJ2-1 NA TRBD1 18 TRBV2
CASSFQVQVNQPQHF TGTGCCAGCAGTTTCCAGGTTCAAGTCAATCAGCCCCAGCATTTT TRBJ1-5 NA NA 15 TRBV6-2/TRBV6-3
CASSYSVVGPYNEQFF TGTGCCAGCAGTTACTCGGTGGTGGGGCCTTACAATGAGCAGTTCTTC TRBJ2-1 NA NA 16 TRBV6-5
CASSSLGRGPTEAFF TGTGCCAGCAGCAGCCTAGGCAGGGGGCCCACTGAAGCTTTCTTT TRBJ1-1 few TRBD1 15 TRBV5-4
CASSLGRMGYTF TGTGCCAGCAGCTTAGGCAGGATGGGCTACACCTTC TRBJ1-2 NA NA 12 TRBV7-3
CASSLWGRDQPQHF TGTGCCAGCAGTCTGTGGGGGCGGGATCAGCCCCAGCATTTT TRBJ1-5 NA NA 14 TRBV7-9
CASSLVEHQPQHF TGTGCCAGCAGTTTAGTGGAGCATCAGCCCCAGCATTTT TRBJ1-5 NA NA 13 TRBV12-3/TRBV12-4
CASSLLASSGNEQFF TGTGCCAGCAGCTTATTGGCTAGCAGTGGCAATGAGCAGTTCTTC TRBJ2-1 NA NA 15 TRBV7-9
CASSLTGVAETQYF TGTGCCAGCAGCTTAACCGGGGTAGCAGAGACCCAGTACTTC TRBJ2-5 once NA 14 TRBV11-3
CASSPIEGANTEAFF TGTGCCAGCTCACCAATCGAGGGGGCGAACACTGAAGCTTTCTTT TRBJ1-1 NA TRBD1 15 TRBV18
CASSAQQLNNSPLHF TGTGCCAGCAGCGCACAACAGCTGAATAATTCACCCCTCCACTTT TRBJ1-6 NA NA 15 TRBV7-9
CASSLPSLAGAGELFF TGTGCCAGCAGCTTACCATCTCTAGCGGGAGCCGGGGAGCTGTTTTTT TRBJ2-2 NA TRBD2 16 TRBV11-3
CASRRGTINTGELFF TGTGCCAGCAGGCGTGGGACAATCAACACCGGGGAGCTGTTTTTT TRBJ2-2 NA NA 15 TRBV6-5
CASSRETGVPGELFF TGCGCCAGCAGCAGGGAAACAGGGGTCCCCGGGGAGCTGTTTTTT TRBJ2-2 once TRBD1 15 TRBV5-1
CASSLDGGEFF TGTGCCAGCAGCTTAGATGGGGGGGAGTTCTTC TRBJ2-1 once TRBD2 11 TRBV7-9
CASSDEGALRYIQYF TGTGCCAGCAGTGACGAGGGGGCCTTGAGGTACATTCAGTACTTC TRBJ2-4 NA TRBD1 15 TRBV2
CASKEWTGVEKLFF TGTGCCAGCAAAGAGTGGACAGGGGTTGAAAAACTGTTTTTT TRBJ1-4 few TRBD1 14 TRBV6-5